Sequencing of this T cell receptor (beta chain) was carried out in a study of blood T cell repertoires in COVID-19. V was clipped by 4 bases and J by 2 bases, with 15 bases between them. Germline loops: CDR1 LGHNA, CDR2 YSLEER. The CDR3 extends over 15 amino acids. In the authors' workflow: Nucleated cell number was recorded as an estimate derived from reference gene primer amplification. The data were produced by immunoSEQ multiplex PCR, yet TCRdb's version contains in-frame clones alone and is incomplete. D and trimming come from the DNA, and the V and J calls and clone size come from that table. The sample holds about 260,000 clones; 70% to 90% are singletons and the top ten take about 0.7%.

The TCR comes from a human donor in a cohort sampled during active COVID-19. The V gene is TRBV4-3, the J gene TRBJ2-7, with D possibly matching TRBD1 (6 bases). Material: peripheral blood. The DNA for the CDR3 is TGCGCCAGCAGCCCCGGGACACACGTTGCCTACGAGCAGTACTTC. This sequence encodes CASSPGTHVAYEQYF.